This TCR beta chain was identified during a study of human T cells and chemical hapten exposure. Study results and limitations: No alteration of TCRs above 1 in 1000 frequency was seen with DPC sensitization.

About this clonotype itself: The antigen is undetermined.

It was the library that attached unique molecular identifiers to individual cDNA molecules. Each CDR3 protein is one row after TCRdb ran MiXCR on the reads. Of fewer than 150,000 distinct CDR3 sequences listed, over 7.5% are singletons. This CDR3 comprises 12 residues. V was pared by 3 bases and J by 7 bases, with 9 bases between. Whole blood, unfractionated, served as the material for total RNA extraction. The specimen was whole blood. V and J are TRBV12-3 or TRBV12-4 and TRBJ1-2; D call uncertain. The origin of this receptor is a human donor in good health. Some clones in this sample may be carry-over from other donors' samples. CDR3 sequence: CASSLADRGYTF. The CDR3 nucleotides are TGTGCCAGCAGTTTGGCAGACCGTGGCTACACCTTC.